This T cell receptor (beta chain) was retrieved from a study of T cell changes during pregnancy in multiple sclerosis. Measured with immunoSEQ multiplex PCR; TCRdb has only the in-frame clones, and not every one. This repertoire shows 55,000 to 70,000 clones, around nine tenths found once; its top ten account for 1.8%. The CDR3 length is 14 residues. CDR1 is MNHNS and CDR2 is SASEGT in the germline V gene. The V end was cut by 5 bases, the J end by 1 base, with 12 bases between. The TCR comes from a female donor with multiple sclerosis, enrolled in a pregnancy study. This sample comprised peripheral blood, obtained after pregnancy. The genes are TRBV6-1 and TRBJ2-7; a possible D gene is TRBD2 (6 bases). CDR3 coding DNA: TGTGCCAGCAGTACGGGGGATTCTTCCTACGAGCAGTACTTC. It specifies CASSTGDSSYEQYF.